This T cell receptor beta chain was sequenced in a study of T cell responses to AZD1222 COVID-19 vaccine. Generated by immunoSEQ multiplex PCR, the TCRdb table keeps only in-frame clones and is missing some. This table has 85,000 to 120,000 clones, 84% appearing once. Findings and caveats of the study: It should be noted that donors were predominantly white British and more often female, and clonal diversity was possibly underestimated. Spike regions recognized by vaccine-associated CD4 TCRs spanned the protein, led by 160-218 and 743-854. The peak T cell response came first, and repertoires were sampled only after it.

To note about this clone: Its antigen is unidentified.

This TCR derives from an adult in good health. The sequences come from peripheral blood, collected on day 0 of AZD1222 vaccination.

DNA for the CDR3: TGTGCCACCAGTGGGACAGGGGGACGAGAGACCCAGTACTTC. It yields the protein CATSGTGGRETQYF. The rearrangement joins TRBV24-1 to TRBJ2-5; TRBD1 agrees at 10 bases. The CDR3 loop spans 14 amino acids. Germline assignment: CDR1 KGHDR and CDR2 SFDVKD. The trim removed 5 bases at V and 4 bases at J, leaving 3 bases unmatched.